This TCR beta chain was identified in a study of T cells in Graves' hyperthyroidism and ophthalmopathy. The V gene lost 4 bases and the J gene lost 10 bases, with 14 bases spanning the gap. Germline lookup yields CDR1 SGHTA and CDR2 FQGNSA. This CDR3 spans 13 amino acids. RNA transcripts provided the source from which TCR beta CDR3 regions were amplified. Researchers ran a first-round RT-PCR on the TCR CDR3 using the HTBI primer set. TCRdb recomputed calls from the multiplex PCR reads with MiXCR, one row per CDR3 protein. The sample consists of 600,000 or so distinct CDR3 sequences, around 14% of them appearing once. Turning to this clonotype: This sequence may be a read error, since a much larger clone differs from it by one base.

This sequence joins TRBV7-2 and TRBJ2-1; D possibly matches TRBD1 or TRBD2 (6 bases each). Sequenced material: blood. This clonotype originated in a woman under 30 with Graves' ophthalmopathy. The CDR3 loop reads CASSWSRGGEQFF. CDR3 nucleotides: TGTGCCAGCAGCTGGAGCAGGGGAGGCGAGCAGTTCTTC.